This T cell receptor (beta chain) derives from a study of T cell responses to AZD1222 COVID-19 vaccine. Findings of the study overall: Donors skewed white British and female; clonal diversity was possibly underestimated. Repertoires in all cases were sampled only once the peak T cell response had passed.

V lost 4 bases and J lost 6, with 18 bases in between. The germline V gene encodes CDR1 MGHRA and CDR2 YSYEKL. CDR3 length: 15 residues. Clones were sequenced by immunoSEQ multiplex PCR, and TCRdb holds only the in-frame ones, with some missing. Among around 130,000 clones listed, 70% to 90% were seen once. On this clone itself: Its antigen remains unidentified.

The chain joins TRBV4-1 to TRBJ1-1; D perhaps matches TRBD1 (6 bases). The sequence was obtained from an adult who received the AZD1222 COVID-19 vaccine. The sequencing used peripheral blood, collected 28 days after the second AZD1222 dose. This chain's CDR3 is CASSPLGRRTAEAFF. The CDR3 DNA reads TGCGCCAGCAGCCCCTTGGGTCGGAGGACAGCTGAAGCTTTCTTT.